This T cell receptor (beta chain) came from a study of HIV-infected children after antiretroviral therapy interruption. Study background: Interruption group median age about 9.5 years; continuous group about 8 years. Recorded EBV and CMV exposure existed for most children. Samples from the continuous-treatment group were taken at weeks 0, 48 and 150.

Study-wide findings and caveats: After treatment interruption started, naive CD4+ CDR3 overlap across time points dropped.

This clonotype was observed many times. Its antigen remains unknown. RNA-based 3' RACE libraries used unique molecular identifiers. From the 3' RACE reads, TCRdb called clonotypes with MiXCR, one entry per CDR3 protein. The sample includes tens of thousands of distinct CDR3 sequences, more than 3.5% seen only once; the top ten take over 0.65%. Treatment defined: PENTA 11 planned treatment interruption arm or continuous ART arm. Trimming left V 3 bases short and J 1 base short, with 22 bases between. CDR1 is SGHTA and CDR2 is FQGNSA in the germline V gene. The CDR3 contains 20 residues. The sample was CD45RA+ CD4+ T cells from PBMCs, pooled from several time points, taken from a donor given antiretroviral therapy, either interrupted or continuous. This sample's subset: naive CD4+ CD45RA+ CD45RO- T cells. This sequence originates from a pool of human donors with HIV. This chain links TRBV7-2 with TRBJ2-6; weak D call: TRBD1 (8 bases). DNA for the CDR3: TGTGCCAGCAGCTTTAGGAAAGCGGGACAGGCTTCGTCTGGGGCCAACGTCCTGACTTTC. This codes for CASSFRKAGQASSGANVLTF.